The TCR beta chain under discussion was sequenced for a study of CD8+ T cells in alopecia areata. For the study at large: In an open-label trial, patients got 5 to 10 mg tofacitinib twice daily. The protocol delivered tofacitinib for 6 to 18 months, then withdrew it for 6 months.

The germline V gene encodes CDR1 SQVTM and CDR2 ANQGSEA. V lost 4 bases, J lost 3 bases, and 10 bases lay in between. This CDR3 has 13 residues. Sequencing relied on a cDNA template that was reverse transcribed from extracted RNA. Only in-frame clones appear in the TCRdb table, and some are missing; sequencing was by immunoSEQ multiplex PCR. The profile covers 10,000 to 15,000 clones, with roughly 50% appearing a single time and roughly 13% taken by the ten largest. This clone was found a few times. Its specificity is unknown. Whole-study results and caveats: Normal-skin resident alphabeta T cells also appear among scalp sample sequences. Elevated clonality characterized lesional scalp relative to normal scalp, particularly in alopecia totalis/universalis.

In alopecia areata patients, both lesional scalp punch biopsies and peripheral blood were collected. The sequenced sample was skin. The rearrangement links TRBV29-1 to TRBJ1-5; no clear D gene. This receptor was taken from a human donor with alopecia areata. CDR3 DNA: TGCAGCGTTGGAGGAGGAGTCAATCAGCCCCAGCATTTT. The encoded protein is CSVGGGVNQPQHF.